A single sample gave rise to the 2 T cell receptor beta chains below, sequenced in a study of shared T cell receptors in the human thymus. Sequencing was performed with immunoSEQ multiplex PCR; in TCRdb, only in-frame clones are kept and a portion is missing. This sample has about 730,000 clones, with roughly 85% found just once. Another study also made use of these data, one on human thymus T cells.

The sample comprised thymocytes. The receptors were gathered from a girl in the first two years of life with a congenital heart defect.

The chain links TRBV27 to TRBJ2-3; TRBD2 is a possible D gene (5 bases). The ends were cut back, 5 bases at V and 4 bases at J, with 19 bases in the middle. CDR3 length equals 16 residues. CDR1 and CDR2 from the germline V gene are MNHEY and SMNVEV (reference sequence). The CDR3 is CASSLLEGESPDTQYF. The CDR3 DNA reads TGTGCCAGCAGTCTCCTAGAGGGCGAGTCCCCAGATACGCAGTATTTT.

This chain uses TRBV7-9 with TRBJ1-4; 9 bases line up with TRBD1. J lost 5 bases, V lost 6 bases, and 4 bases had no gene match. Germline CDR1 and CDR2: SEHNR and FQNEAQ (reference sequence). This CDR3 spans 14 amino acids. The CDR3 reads CASRRDRENEKLFF. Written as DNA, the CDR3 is TGTGCCAGCAGACGGGACAGGGAGAATGAAAAACTGTTTTTT. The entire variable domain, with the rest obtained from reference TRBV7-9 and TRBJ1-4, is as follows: DTGVSQNPRHKITKRGQNVTFRCDPISEHNRLYWYRQTLGQGPEFLTYFQNEAQLEKSRLLSDRFSAERPKGSFSTLEIQRTEQGDSAMYLCASRRDRENEKLFFGSGTQLSVL.